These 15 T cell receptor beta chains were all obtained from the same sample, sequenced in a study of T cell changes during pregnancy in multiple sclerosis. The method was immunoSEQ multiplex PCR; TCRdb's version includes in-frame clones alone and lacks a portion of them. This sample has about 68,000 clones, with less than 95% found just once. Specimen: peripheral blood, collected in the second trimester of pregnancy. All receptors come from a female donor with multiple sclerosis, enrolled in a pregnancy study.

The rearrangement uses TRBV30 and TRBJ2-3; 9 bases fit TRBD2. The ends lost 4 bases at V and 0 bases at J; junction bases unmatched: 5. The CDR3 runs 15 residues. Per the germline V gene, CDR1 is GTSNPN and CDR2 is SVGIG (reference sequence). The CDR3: CAWNGGGASTDTQYF. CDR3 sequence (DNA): TGTGCCTGGAACGGCGGGGGGGCGAGCACAGATACGCAGTATTTT.

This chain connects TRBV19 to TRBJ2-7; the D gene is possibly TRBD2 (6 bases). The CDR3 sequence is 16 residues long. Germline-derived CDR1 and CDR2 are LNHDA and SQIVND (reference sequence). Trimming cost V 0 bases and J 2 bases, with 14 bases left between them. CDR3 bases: TGTGCCAGTAGTATAGATCTGGGAGGACCGGCCTACGAGCAGTACTTC. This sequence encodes CASSIDLGGPAYEQYF.

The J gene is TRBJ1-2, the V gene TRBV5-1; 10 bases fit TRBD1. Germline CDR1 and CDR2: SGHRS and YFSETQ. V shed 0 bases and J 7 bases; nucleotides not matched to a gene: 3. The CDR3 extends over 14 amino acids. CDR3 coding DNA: TGCGCCAGCAGCTTGGAAGGGACAGGGGTTGGCTACACCTTC. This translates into CASSLEGTGVGYTF. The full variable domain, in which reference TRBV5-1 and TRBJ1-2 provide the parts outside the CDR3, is KAGVTQTPRYLIKTRGQQVTLSCSPISGHRSVSWYQQTPGQGLQFLFEYFSETQRNKGNFPGRFSGRQFSNSRSEMNVSTLELGDSALYLCASSLEGTGVGYTFGSGTRLTVV.

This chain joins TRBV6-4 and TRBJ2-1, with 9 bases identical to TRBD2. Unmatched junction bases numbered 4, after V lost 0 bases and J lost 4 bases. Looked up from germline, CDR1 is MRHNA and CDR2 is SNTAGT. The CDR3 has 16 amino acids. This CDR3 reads CASSDSEAGGYNEQFF. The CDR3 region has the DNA TGTGCCAGCAGTGACTCAGAAGCGGGGGGATACAATGAGCAGTTCTTC.

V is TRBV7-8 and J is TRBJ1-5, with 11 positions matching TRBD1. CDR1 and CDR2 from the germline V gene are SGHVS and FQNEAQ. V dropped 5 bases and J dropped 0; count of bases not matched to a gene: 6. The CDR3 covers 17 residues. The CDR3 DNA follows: TGTGCCAGCAGCCCCGGGACAGGGGGGGATAGCAATCAGCCCCAGCATTTT. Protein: CASSPGTGGDSNQPQHF.

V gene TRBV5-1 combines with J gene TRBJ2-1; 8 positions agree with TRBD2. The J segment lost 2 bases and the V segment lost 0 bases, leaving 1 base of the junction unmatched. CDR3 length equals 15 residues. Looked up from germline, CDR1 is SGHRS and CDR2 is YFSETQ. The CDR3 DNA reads TGCGCCAGCAGCTTGGCCGGGGGGGCCTACAATGAGCAGTTCTTC. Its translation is CASSLAGGAYNEQFF.

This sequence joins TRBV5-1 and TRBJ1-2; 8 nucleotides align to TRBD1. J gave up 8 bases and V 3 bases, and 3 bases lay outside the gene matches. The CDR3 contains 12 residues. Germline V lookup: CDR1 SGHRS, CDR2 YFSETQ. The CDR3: CASSSGTGGYTF. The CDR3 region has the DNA TGCGCCAGCAGCTCAGGGACAGGAGGCTACACCTTC.

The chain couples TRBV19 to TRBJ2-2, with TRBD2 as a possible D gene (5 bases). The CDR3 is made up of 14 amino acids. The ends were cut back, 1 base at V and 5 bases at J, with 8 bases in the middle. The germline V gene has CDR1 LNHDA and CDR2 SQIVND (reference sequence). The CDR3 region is CASSIVTGTGELFF. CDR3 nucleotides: TGTGCCAGTAGTATAGTGACGGGGACCGGGGAGCTGTTTTTT.

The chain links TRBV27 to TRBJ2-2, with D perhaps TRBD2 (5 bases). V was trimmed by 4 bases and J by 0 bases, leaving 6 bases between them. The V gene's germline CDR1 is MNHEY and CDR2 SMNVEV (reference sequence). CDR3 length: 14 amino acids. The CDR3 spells CASSSGANTGELFF. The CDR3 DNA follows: TGTGCCAGCAGTTCCGGGGCGAACACCGGGGAGCTGTTTTTT.

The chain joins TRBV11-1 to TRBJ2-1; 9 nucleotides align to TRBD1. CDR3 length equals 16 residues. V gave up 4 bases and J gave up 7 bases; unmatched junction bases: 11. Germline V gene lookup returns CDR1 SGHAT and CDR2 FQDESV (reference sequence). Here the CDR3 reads CASSSRNRGRVNEQFF. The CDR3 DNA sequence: TGTGCCAGCAGCTCGCGGAACAGGGGGCGCGTAAATGAGCAGTTCTTC.

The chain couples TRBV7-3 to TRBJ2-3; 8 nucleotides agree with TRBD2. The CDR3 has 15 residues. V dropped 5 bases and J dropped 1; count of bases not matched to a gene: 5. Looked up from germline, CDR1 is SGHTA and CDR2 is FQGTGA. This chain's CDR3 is CASSERGRGTDTQYF. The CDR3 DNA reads TGTGCCAGCAGCGAGCGGGGGCGGGGCACAGATACGCAGTATTTT. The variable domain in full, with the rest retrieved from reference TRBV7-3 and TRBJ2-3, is GAGVSQTPSNKVTEKGKYVELRCDPISGHTALYWYRQSLGQGPEFLIYFQGTGAADDSGLPNDRFFAVRPEGSVSTLKIQRTERGDSAVYLCASSERGRGTDTQYFGPGTRLTVL.

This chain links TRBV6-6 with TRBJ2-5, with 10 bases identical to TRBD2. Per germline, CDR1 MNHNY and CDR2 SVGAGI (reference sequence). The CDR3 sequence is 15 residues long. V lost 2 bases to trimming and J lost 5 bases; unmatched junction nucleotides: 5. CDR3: CASSYAPSGGETQYF. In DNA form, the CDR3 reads TGTGCCAGCAGTTACGCGCCTAGCGGGGGTGAGACCCAGTACTTC.

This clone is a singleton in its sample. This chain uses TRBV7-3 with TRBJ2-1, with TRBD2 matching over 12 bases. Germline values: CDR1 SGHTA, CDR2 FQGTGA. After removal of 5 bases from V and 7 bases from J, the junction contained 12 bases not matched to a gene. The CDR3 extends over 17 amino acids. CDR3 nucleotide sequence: TGTGCCAGCAGCCTTCGAAGGCTAGCGGGGGGGGTAAATGAGCAGTTCTTC. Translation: CASSLRRLAGGVNEQFF.

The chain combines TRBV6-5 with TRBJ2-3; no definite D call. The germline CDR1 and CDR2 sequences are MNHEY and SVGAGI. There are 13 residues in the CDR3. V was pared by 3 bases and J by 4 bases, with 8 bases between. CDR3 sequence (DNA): TGTGCCAGCAGTTATTCGTTTTCAGATACGCAGTATTTT. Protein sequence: CASSYSFSDTQYF.

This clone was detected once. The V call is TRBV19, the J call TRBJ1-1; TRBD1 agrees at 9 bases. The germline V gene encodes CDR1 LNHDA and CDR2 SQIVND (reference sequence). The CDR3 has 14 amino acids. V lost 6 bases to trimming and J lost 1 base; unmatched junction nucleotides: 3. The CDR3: CASSPDRGNTEAFF. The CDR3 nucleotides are TGTGCCAGTAGCCCGGACAGGGGGAACACTGAAGCTTTCTTT. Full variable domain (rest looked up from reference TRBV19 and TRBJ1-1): DGGITQSPKYLFRKEGQNVTLSCEQNLNHDAMYWYRQDPGQGLRLIYYSQIVNDFQKGDIAEGYSVSREKKESFPLTVTSAQKNPTAFYLCASSPDRGNTEAFFGQGTRLTVV.